The source of this T cell receptor beta chain is a study of blood T cell repertoires in COVID-19. Study as a whole: Whether acute or convalescent, the COVID-19 samples came from the United States, Italy and Spain. PBMCs, B-cell-depleted T cells, or T cells were the source of the cDNA or gDNA that made up the material.

Per the study methods: How many nucleated cells were present was estimated from reference gene primer amplification. The repertoire was sequenced with immunoSEQ multiplex PCR; TCRdb's copy has only in-frame clones and lacks some. V and J calls and clone size come straight from that table; D and trimming were deduced from the DNA. Here the sample spans around 400,000 clones, about 90% being singletons. The length of the CDR3 is 14 residues. After removal of 8 bases from V and 6 bases from J, the junction contained 9 bases not matched to a gene. Germline V CDR1 and CDR2: LNHNV, YYDKDF (reference sequence).

The source of this sequence is a woman in her thirties with COVID-19, enrolled during active disease. The sample comprised peripheral blood. The rearrangement uses TRBV15 and TRBJ2-2; 7 nucleotides agree with TRBD2. CDR3 region: CATRRDGRSGELFF. The CDR3 nucleotides read TGTGCCACCCGTAGGGACGGGAGGTCCGGGGAGCTGTTTTTT.